This T cell receptor (beta chain) was sequenced in a study of OX40 agonist ivuxolimab in advanced cancers. With regard to the full study: The costimulatory receptor OX40 (CD134) was targeted by ivuxolimab, a fully human IgG2 agonistic monoclonal antibody. Intravenous ivuxolimab was administered to patients every 2 weeks at six dose levels: 0.01, 0.1, 0.3, 1.5, 3 and 10 mg/kg. The paper covers the monotherapy dose-escalation part of the phase I ivuxolimab trial, which included N = 52 patients. Three dose-escalation patients achieved partial responses, one with hepatocellular carcinoma and two with cutaneous melanoma. In the dose-escalation cohort, approximately 82% of patients were male, and the mean age was roughly 60 years with a range of roughly 20 to 85. Of the approximately 50 dose-escalation patients, hepatocellular carcinoma was present in 19, melanoma in around 15, renal cell carcinoma in 9 and head and neck cancer in 9. Patients were allowed to have had prior anti-PD-1, anti-PD-L1 or anti-CTLA-4 therapy, and 30% to 40% of the dose-escalation patients had previously received checkpoint inhibitors. Peripheral TCRbeta sequencing aimed to test whether ivuxolimab altered TCR sequence diversity and caused clonal T-cell expansion.

Overall study results and their limits: The antigen specificity of the clonally expanded peripheral T cells was not determined. Low levels of normalized T-cell clonal expansion were also seen in some patients who did not respond. At doses of 0.1 to 3.0 mg/kg, clonal expansion of both CD4+ and CD8+ T cells in blood was seen between baseline and week 6. In the 0.1-3.0 mg/kg groups, partial responders were among the patients with the lowest normalized peripheral clonal expansion, particularly in CD8+ T cells. On average, CD8+ T cells showed more expanded clones than CD4+ T cells after ivuxolimab.

Of note for this clone: The antigen it recognizes is unknown. No qualities accompany the bases; no much larger clone lies one base away.

For sequencing of the TCRbeta CDR3 region, genomic DNA was extracted from the sorted cells. The immunoSEQ Assay was used for sequencing of TCRbeta CDR3 regions. TCRdb stores this immuneACCESS table with in-frame sequences only. Part of the clones is absent; in the studies checked, under half of the shortfall reflects unresolved V genes, and no reason is known for the rest. Here the sample has tens of thousands of clones; under 95% occur a single time. 10% to 15% of the sample comes from the top ten. Patients with a history of autoimmune disease or receiving systemic immunosuppression were excluded from the trial. Peripheral blood for TCR sequencing was collected from all dose cohorts at baseline, on cycle 4 day 1, and on cycle 7 day 1. The samples were taken from a phase I, first-in-human, multicenter, open-label dose-escalation trial of ivuxolimab. Adults with locally advanced or metastatic melanoma, renal cell carcinoma, hepatocellular carcinoma or head and neck squamous cell carcinoma were enrolled in the trial. Before TCR sequencing, CD4+ and CD8+ T cells were separately sorted from peripheral blood.

In the germline V gene (reference sequence), CDR1 corresponds to SEHNR and CDR2 to FQNEAQ. Relative to germline, V is missing 11 bases and J is missing 4 bases, with 3 bases of the junction outside any gene match. The CDR3 has 12 amino acids, counting the end cysteine and phenylalanine. Only the CDR3 region is kept as DNA, spanning 36 bases read in frame from base 1. The specimen was CD4+ or CD8+ T cells sorted from blood, collected in a trial of the OX40 agonist ivuxolimab. The chain links TRBV7-9 with TRBJ2-7; TRBD1 matches 12 bases in the middle. The clonotype was recovered from an adult with an advanced solid tumor such as melanoma, head and neck, liver or kidney cancer. The CDR3 protein sequence reads: CAWGQGAYEQYF. At the DNA level, the sequence is TGTGCCTGGGGACAGGGGGCATACGAGCAGTACTTC.